A single sample gave rise to the 13 T cell receptor beta chains below, sequenced in a study of CD8+ T cells in alopecia areata. RNA, once extracted, was reverse transcribed into cDNA for use as the sequencing template. Sequencing was performed with immunoSEQ multiplex PCR; in TCRdb, only in-frame clones are kept and a portion is missing. The sample includes 200,000 to 300,000 clones, none of them occurring once. Cells that came from pooled cutaneous lymph nodes were sorted using CD4, CD8alpha, NKG2D, NKG2ACE and other markers. The source material was CD4+ T cells sorted from a lymph node. The receptors were gathered from a C3H/HeJ mouse with alopecia areata. Strain MHC haplotype: H2-k.

This clone showed up just a few times. Gene names are mouse gene names. The CDR3 extends 4 residues past the end of the read, so its final part is completed from the germline J gene. V usage is TRBV13-1 and J usage is TRBJ2-1, with 11 bases fitting TRBD2. There are 15 residues in the CDR3. The J segment lost 6 bases and the V segment lost 0 bases, leaving 2 bases of the junction unmatched. Germline-derived CDR1 and CDR2 are NSHNY and SYGAGN. The sequenced part of the CDR3 DNA is TGTGCCAGCAGTGATGGGGGACTGGGGGCTGCT. Translation: CASSDGGLGAA. The CDR3 reads in full as CASSDGGLGAAEQFF.

This clone was counted ten times or more. Gene names and germline refer to mouse. With the read ending 4 residues before the CDR3 end, the germline J gene is used to fill in that end. This same CDR3 is encoded by further DNA sequences in the sample. J is TRBJ1-2 and V is TRBV13-1; D might be TRBD1 (6 bases). The germline V gene has CDR1 NSHNY and CDR2 SYGAGN. This CDR3 is built from 13 residues. The V end lost 2 bases, the J end lost 2 bases, and 7 bases lay between the germline ends. The CDR3 here is CASSDQGNSDYTF. The sequenced CDR3 bases are TGTGCCAGCAGTGACCAGGGGAACTCC.

This clone showed up just a few times. The gene symbols are mouse symbols. Other DNA sequences in the same sample also yield this CDR3. The covered CDR3 bases are TGTGCCAGCAGTACAACAGGGGGCTAT. Protein product: CASSTTGGY. The full CDR3 protein is CASSTTGGYEQYF. The chain recombines TRBV19 with TRBJ2-7; 8 positions match TRBD1. The read halts 4 residues ahead of the CDR3 end, with the missing end drawn from the germline J gene. Trimming at V came to 3 bases and at J to 3 bases, leaving 2 bases not matched to a gene. The CDR3 spans 13 residues. CDR1 is FNHDT and CDR2 is SITEND in the germline V gene (reference sequence).

Note on this clone: The genes and germline here are from mouse. The same CDR3 also results from other DNA sequences found in this sample. The CDR3 reads CASSPRLGEYEQYF. CDR3 DNA, as far as it was read: TGTGCCAGCAGCCCCCGACTGGGGGAGTAT. This chain joins TRBV5 and TRBJ2-7, with 9 nucleotides matching TRBD2. The missing CDR3 end, 4 residues past where the read stops, is filled in from the germline J gene. Germline CDR1 reads LGHNA; CDR2 reads YNLKQL (reference sequence). CDR3 length: 14 residues.

This clone has only a few counts. Any gene name here is a mouse gene name. The read is 4 residues too short to cover the CDR3 end, so that end is filled in from the germline J gene. The chain uses TRBV14 and TRBJ2-4; possibly TRBD1 for D (5 bases). Germline CDR1 SGHDT, CDR2 FRDEAV. The CDR3 loop spans 12 amino acids. Trimming removed 10 bases at V and 1 base at J, with 10 bases between. The DNA read from the CDR3 is TGTGCCTCCAGGGTGGGTCAAAAC. Its translation is CASRVGQN. Given in full, the CDR3 is CASRVGQNTLYF.

This clone appeared a few times. The genes are named according to mouse. The read ends 4 residues shy of where the CDR3 ends; the end is completed using the germline J gene. The gene calls are TRBV13-1 and TRBJ2-5, with D unclear. Germline-derived CDR1 and CDR2 are NSHNY and SYGAGN. The CDR3 extends over 12 amino acids. The CDR3 here is CASSDVKDTQYF. The sequenced CDR3 bases are TGTGCCAGCAGTGATGTTAAGGAC.

In the case of this clone: The germline and genes are mouse ones. Read sequence stops 4 residues before the CDR3 end, and the germline J gene provides the missing end. The rearrangement uses TRBV17 and TRBJ2-5; the D is unclear. The CDR3 sequence is 12 residues long. V lost 5 bases, J lost 2 bases, and 5 bases lay in between. Per germline, CDR1 MNHDT and CDR2 YYDKIL. The CDR3 bases that were read are TGTGCTAGCAGTCCAGTCCAAGAC. Protein: CASSPVQD. The CDR3 reads in full as CASSPVQDTQYF.

There are a few counts of this clone. Mouse germline and gene names are used. With the read ending 3 residues before the CDR3 end, the germline J gene is used to fill in that end. The same CDR3 arises from other DNA sequences in this sample as well. The rearrangement uses TRBV13-3 and TRBJ1-6, with a possible D match to TRBD1 (5 bases). TRBJ1-6 is an ORF, with its function uncertain. There are 14 residues in the CDR3. Trimming stripped 2 bases from V and 7 bases from J, with 10 bases between. The germline V gene encodes CDR1 NNHDY and CDR2 SYVADS. The CDR3 DNA, read in part, is TGTGCCAGCAGTGAACGGGGGGGGAATTCGCCC. It specifies CASSERGGNSP. The full-length CDR3 reads as CASSERGGNSPLYF.

Note on this clone: Each gene name is a mouse one. The observed sequence ends 3 residues before the CDR3 terminus, with the missing tail filled in from the germline J gene. The chain is built from TRBV13-3 and TRBJ1-6, with D possibly matching TRBD1 (6 bases). TRBJ1-6 is an open reading frame, and its role is uncertain. Germline CDR1 is NNHDY and CDR2 is SYVADS. V dropped 5 bases and J dropped 4 bases, with 10 bases sitting between them. The CDR3 totals 14 residues. Partial CDR3 DNA: TGTGCCAGCAGACCAGGACAGTATAATTCGCCC. Protein sequence: CASRPGQYNSP. The full CDR3 sequence reads CASRPGQYNSPLYF.

Details on this clone: Mouse gene names apply. The read ends 4 residues before the CDR3 terminus; that terminus is restored from the germline J gene. V and J are TRBV5 and TRBJ2-4; D gene ambiguous. The CDR3 is 14 amino acids. The germline CDR1 and CDR2 sequences are LGHNA and YNLKQL (reference sequence). V gave up 3 bases and J gave up 0 bases, with 7 bases separating them. The CDR3 protein is CASSQTTSQNTLYF. The CDR3 bases that were read are TGTGCCAGCAGCCAGACAACTAGTCAAAAC.

This clone was seen a handful of times. The gene names given are mouse names. The read terminates 4 residues before the CDR3 end, so the remaining end is supplied by the germline J gene. V gene TRBV19 combines with J gene TRBJ2-1, with 9 bases that match TRBD2. V lost 6 bases and J lost 2; bases outside the gene matches: 3. The CDR3 spans 14 residues. Germline values: CDR1 FNHDT, CDR2 SITEND (reference sequence). CDR3 DNA (partial): TGTGCCAGCACCAGACTGGGGGACTATGCT. It encodes CASTRLGDYA. The CDR3, in full, reads CASTRLGDYAEQFF. The full variable domain, rest sourced from reference TRBV19 and TRBJ2-1, is GGIITQTPKFLIGQEGQKLTLKCQQNFNHDTMYWYRQDSGKGLRLIYYSITENDLQKGDLSEGYDASREKKSSFSLTVTSAQKNEMAVFLCASTRLGDYAEQFFGPGTRLTVL.

Concerning this clone itself: Gene names and germline refer to mouse. The CDR3 end falls 4 residues outside the read, so it is completed with the germline J gene. The chain recombines TRBV13-2 with TRBJ1-2, with a weak D call TRBD1 (5 bases). The CDR3 consists of 14 residues. Germline assignment: CDR1 NNHNN and CDR2 SYGAGS (reference sequence). V gave up 5 bases and J gave up 3 bases, with 14 bases separating them. CDR3 region: CASGGPQGDSDYTF. CDR3 bases read: TGTGCCAGCGGGGGCCCTCAGGGAGACTCC.

There are a few counts of this clone. The genes are named according to mouse. The read comes to an end 3 residues before the CDR3 does, leaving the germline J gene to fill in the end. This chain uses TRBV31 with TRBJ1-6, with D possibly being TRBD1 (6 bases). TRBJ1-6 is designated an ORF whose function remains uncertain. Trimming removed 2 bases at V and 4 bases at J, with 12 bases between. The CDR3 runs 15 residues. Germline loops: CDR1 GKSSPN, CDR2 SITVG. The CDR3 here is CAWSYRDKYNSPLYF. Incomplete CDR3 DNA: TGTGCCTGGAGTTACCGGGACAAGTATAATTCGCCC.